One sample yielded the 27 T cell receptor beta chains listed below, sequenced in a study of T cells in Graves' hyperthyroidism and ophthalmopathy. It was RNA transcripts that yielded the amplified TCR beta CDR3 regions. HTBI primers were the set used in a first-round RT-PCR of the TCR CDR3. Via MiXCR, TCRdb re-called the multiplex PCR reads, giving one row per CDR3 protein. The sample has about 590,000 distinct CDR3 sequences; about 15% are singletons. The sequenced material came from blood. The receptors stem from a woman under 40 with Graves' hyperthyroidism.

This clonotype was recorded a few times. The genes are TRBV20-1 and TRBJ1-2; the match to TRBD1 covers 7 bases. After removal of 0 bases from V and 8 bases from J, the junction contained 15 bases not matched to a gene. The germline V gene encodes CDR1 DFQATT and CDR2 SNEGSKA (reference sequence). The CDR3 covers 16 residues. The chain's CDR3 is CSARETGTSLRAGYTF. The CDR3 coding sequence is TGCAGTGCTAGAGAGACAGGGACATCCCTCCGCGCGGGCTACACCTTC.

This clonotype occurred many times. The rearrangement joins TRBV3-1 to TRBJ1-2, with unresolved D. The CDR3 runs to 14 residues. CDR1 is LGHDT, CDR2 YNNKEL, per germline (reference sequence). The germline V and J ends were trimmed by 0 bases and 8 bases, with 13 bases remaining between them. CDR3 nucleotides: TGTGCCAGCAGCCAAGAAGGAGCGGGTCGGGGCTACACCTTC. Encoded protein: CASSQEGAGRGYTF.

This clonotype was observed many times. The chain is built from TRBV19 and TRBJ2-5, with 13 bases that match TRBD2. V shed 6 bases and J 4 bases; nucleotides not matched to a gene: 5. CDR1 LNHDA and CDR2 SQIVND come from the germline V gene (reference sequence). The CDR3 consists of 15 residues. The CDR3, as DNA: TGTGCCAGTAGCCACGGGACTAGCGGGATAGAGACCCAGTACTTC. Residues: CASSHGTSGIETQYF.

In its sample, this clonotype was seen many times. The chain couples TRBV28 to TRBJ2-7; 8 positions match TRBD2. This CDR3 spans 14 amino acids. Germline CDR1 reads MDHEN; CDR2 reads SYDVKM. V trimming: 4 bases; J trimming: 3 bases; junction bases outside the gene matches: 5. CDR3 in DNA: TGTGCCAGCAGTTCCCGACTAGCGAGCTACGAGCAGTACTTC. It encodes CASSSRLASYEQYF. Based on the CDR3 plus reference TRBV28 and TRBJ2-7, the full variable domain is DVKVTQSSRYLVKRTGEKVFLECVQDMDHENMFWYRQDPGLGLRLIYFSYDVKMKEKGDIPEGYSVSREKKERFSLILESASTNQTSMYLCASSSRLASYEQYFGPGTRLTVT.

This clonotype has a handful of counts. This chain uses TRBV12-3 or TRBV12-4 with TRBJ2-5, with 7 bases lining up with TRBD2. CDR3 size: 15 residues. Trimming took 5 bases from V and 2 from J; bases not matched to a gene: 8. For the CDR3, the DNA is TGTGCCAGCAGTCTGGGGGTGGGAGGGCAAGAGACCCAGTACTTC. Its protein product is CASSLGVGGQETQYF.

This clonotype was detected only a few times. The V gene is TRBV27, the J gene TRBJ2-2; no reliable D call. This CDR3 is 16 amino acids long. Germline CDR1 reads MNHEY; CDR2 reads SMNVEV (reference sequence). Deletions cut 5 bases from V and 6 bases from J, with 19 bases between. The CDR3 DNA reads TGTGCCAGCAGTCCCCCCACTCTCTCCTGGCCCGGGGAGCTGTTTTTT. This translates into CASSPPTLSWPGELFF.

V is TRBV20-1 and J is TRBJ2-3; 9 bases are shared with TRBD2. The junction had 10 bases not matched to a gene; V was cut back by 8 bases and J by 4 bases. Germline CDR1 DFQATT, CDR2 SNEGSKA (reference sequence). This CDR3 region has 14 residues. CDR3 amino acids: CSLYSGGMADTQYF. The CDR3 bases are TGCAGTTTATATAGCGGGGGAATGGCAGATACGCAGTATTTT.

This clonotype was recorded many times. The V and J genes are TRBV12-3 or TRBV12-4 and TRBJ2-2; D remains ambiguous. The CDR3 loop spans 14 amino acids. Trimming pared 9 bases from V and 0 bases from J, leaving 11 bases between. The CDR3: CASALTANTGELFF. CDR3 nucleotides: TGTGCCAGTGCGTTAACAGCGAACACCGGGGAGCTGTTTTTT.

Details on this clonotype: A much larger clone is a single base away; this may be a read error. J is TRBJ1-1 and V is TRBV6-1; TRBD1 aligns across 7 bases. In germline, CDR1 is MNHNS, CDR2 SASEGT. The CDR3 has 14 amino acids. The V gene end was trimmed by 7 bases and the J gene end by 5 bases; junction bases not matched to a gene: 10. CDR3 bases: TGTGCCAGCATCCCAAGTGCAGGGGGGACTGAAGCTTTCTTT. It translates to CASIPSAGGTEAFF.

Many counts were recorded for this clonotype. The chain carries TRBV30 and TRBJ1-1; possibly TRBD1 for D (5 bases). Per germline, CDR1 GTSNPN and CDR2 SVGIG (reference sequence). The length of the CDR3 is 13 residues. Between the trimmed V and J ends, which lost 4 bases and 1 base, there was a span of 10 bases. CDR3: CAWTGRTNTEAFF. CDR3 DNA sequence: TGTGCCTGGACGGGACGGACGAACACTGAAGCTTTCTTT.

This clonotype was detected many times. This chain connects TRBV3-1 to TRBJ1-1, with D hard to call. The CDR3 consists of 16 residues. Germline-derived CDR1 and CDR2 are LGHDT and YNNKEL (reference sequence). V gave up 0 bases and J gave up 4 bases, with 15 bases separating them. The CDR3 coding sequence is TGTGCCAGCAGCCAAGATAGCGAGCAGCCGGGCACTGAAGCTTTCTTT. As protein: CASSQDSEQPGTEAFF.

The table lists this clonotype with many counts. The genes are TRBV3-1 and TRBJ2-5; the D is unclear. The ends were cut back, 0 bases at V and 8 bases at J, with 16 bases in the middle. CDR3 size: 15 residues. The germline V gene has CDR1 LGHDT and CDR2 YNNKEL (reference sequence). In DNA, the CDR3 is TGTGCCAGCAGCCAAGAAGGCGTGGGAATAAACACCCAGTACTTC. Protein: CASSQEGVGINTQYF.

The chain employs TRBV6-2 or TRBV6-3 and TRBJ1-5; D possibly corresponds to TRBD1 (6 bases). Germline CDR1 is MNHEY and CDR2 is SVGEGT. The CDR3 is 14 amino acids. V lost 2 bases to trimming and J lost 6 bases, with 11 bases between them. CDR3 sequence (DNA): TGTGCCAGCAGTTACGATGGGGGCGGTCAGCCCCAGCATTTT. Translating gives CASSYDGGGQPQHF.

This clonotype was counted at least ten times. The chain carries TRBV10-3 and TRBJ2-1; no firm D call. Trimming left V 6 bases short and J 6 bases short, with 6 bases between. CDR3 size: 11 residues. CDR1 and CDR2 (germline): ENHRY, SYGVKD. CDR3 nucleotides: TGTGCCATCAGCCCACGCAATGAGCAGTTCTTC. Translated: CAISPRNEQFF.

CDR3 amino acids: CASYGSGANVLTF. DNA of the CDR3: TGTGCCAGTTACGGCTCTGGGGCCAACGTCCTGACTTTC. The chain employs TRBV7-9 and TRBJ2-6; D is uncertain. V dropped 9 bases and J dropped 0 bases, with 6 bases sitting between them. The germline CDR1 and CDR2 sequences are SEHNR and FQNEAQ (reference sequence). The CDR3 sequence is 13 residues long.

This clonotype was seen a few times. The chain has TRBV7-2 and TRBJ2-3, with TRBD2 matching over 7 bases. The J segment lost 8 bases and the V segment lost 2 bases, leaving 10 bases of the junction unmatched. The germline CDR1 and CDR2 sequences are SGHTA and FQGNSA. The CDR3 covers 15 residues. The CDR3 nucleotides read TGTGCCAGCAGCTTACAAGGACTAGAACTAGGTACGCAGTATTTT. Amino acid sequence: CASSLQGLELGTQYF.

This clonotype was seen at least ten times. The V and J genes are TRBV5-1 and TRBJ1-4; D uncertain. The CDR3 sequence is 21 residues long. Trimming removed 0 bases at V and 3 bases at J, with 27 bases between. CDR1 and CDR2 (germline): SGHRS, YFSETQ. The CDR3 DNA follows: TGCGCCAGCAGCTTGGACCCTTTCGGCAGTACCAACTTCTTGTCTAATGAAAAACTGTTTTTT. It specifies CASSLDPFGSTNFLSNEKLFF.

There are many counts of this clonotype. CDR3 in DNA: TGTGCCAGCAGTCCCTGGTTAGCGGGCGATACGCAGTATTTT. It translates to CASSPWLAGDTQYF. This chain connects TRBV12-3 or TRBV12-4 to TRBJ2-3; TRBD2 aligns across 7 bases. CDR3 length: 14 amino acids. V lost 5 bases to trimming and J lost 6 bases; unmatched junction nucleotides: 8.

The chain couples TRBV6-2 or TRBV6-3 to TRBJ2-3; the D gene is possibly TRBD2 (5 bases). Germline V CDR1 and CDR2: MNHEY, SVGEGT. The ends were cut back, 5 bases at V and 2 bases at J, with 8 bases in the middle. This CDR3 has 13 amino acids. The CDR3 sequence is CASSQDFTDTQYF. In DNA, the CDR3 is TGTGCCAGCAGTCAGGACTTCACAGATACGCAGTATTTT.

The CDR3 DNA reads as TGTGCCTGGAGTGTACTAGAAGGCGGGAGGGAATACAATGAGCAGTTCTTC. Its translation: CAWSVLEGGREYNEQFF. This sequence joins TRBV30 and TRBJ2-1, with 9 nucleotides matching TRBD2. J was trimmed by 4 bases and V by 0 bases; bases with no gene match: 10. The CDR3 spans 17 residues. The germline V gene has CDR1 GTSNPN and CDR2 SVGIG (reference sequence).

This clonotype was counted many times. V and J are TRBV6-5 and TRBJ2-1, with a tentative D call TRBD1 (5 bases). CDR1 and CDR2 from the germline V gene are MNHEY and SVGAGI. Trimming removed 2 bases from V and 4 bases from J, with 15 bases in between. The CDR3 is 16 amino acids. DNA of the CDR3: TGTGCCAGCAGTTACCGTGGGCAGGGCGGTTACAATGAGCAGTTCTTC. Translating gives CASSYRGQGGYNEQFF.

The chain uses TRBV4-3 and TRBJ2-7, with D possibly TRBD2 on 5 matching bases. CDR1 and CDR2 from the germline V gene are LGHNA and YSLEER. V gave up 0 bases and J gave up 7 bases, with 16 bases separating them. The CDR3 extends over 15 amino acids. The CDR3 sequence: CASSQDSGISGEQYF. CDR3 nucleotides: TGCGCCAGCAGCCAAGACTCCGGGATCTCTGGTGAGCAGTACTTC.

This clonotype was detected only a few times. The chain has TRBV15 and TRBJ1-4; perhaps TRBD1 as D (5 bases). Per the germline V gene, CDR1 is LNHNV and CDR2 is YYDKDF (reference sequence). The germline V and J ends were trimmed by 5 bases and 10 bases, with 23 bases remaining between them. This CDR3 is built from 16 residues. The CDR3 region is CATSLRGASGTPKLFF. The CDR3, as DNA: TGTGCCACCAGCTTGCGCGGGGCATCAGGGACCCCAAAACTGTTTTTT.

This clonotype was detected many times. The chain is built from TRBV7-2 and TRBJ2-1, with D perhaps assigned TRBD1 or TRBD2 (6 bases each). Germline CDR1 reads SGHTA; CDR2 reads FQGNSA. The CDR3 sequence is 13 residues long. V was trimmed by 3 bases and J by 9 bases, leaving 12 bases between them. CDR3 DNA: TGTGCCAGCAGCTTGAACAGGGACTCTGAGCAGTTCTTC. As protein: CASSLNRDSEQFF.

This rearrangement joins TRBV27 to TRBJ1-5, with TRBD1 matching 11 bases. The CDR3 is made up of 19 amino acids. With 5 bases clipped from V and 0 bases from J, the junction kept 12 bases outside the gene matches. The germline CDR1 and CDR2 sequences are MNHEY and SMNVEV (reference sequence). CDR3: CASSTNPGTGGGSNQPQHF. CDR3 DNA: TGTGCCAGCAGTACCAACCCGGGGACAGGGGGAGGTAGCAATCAGCCCCAGCATTTT.

This clonotype was recorded at least ten times. The chain carries TRBV28 and TRBJ1-1, with D unresolved. CDR3 size: 13 residues. CDR1 is MDHEN and CDR2 is SYDVKM in the germline V gene. Trimming removed 5 bases from V and 7 bases from J, with 14 bases in between. CDR3 sequence reads: CASSGGLAHEAFF. Written as DNA, the CDR3 is TGTGCCAGCAGTGGCGGTCTGGCTCATGAAGCTTTCTTT.

This clonotype was counted at least ten times. This chain joins TRBV11-2 and TRBJ2-1; 8 bases are shared with TRBD2. The germline V gene encodes CDR1 SGHAT and CDR2 FQNNGV. With V trimmed by 4 bases and J by 8 bases, 10 bases remained unmatched. The CDR3 sequence is 15 residues long. In DNA form, the CDR3 reads TGTGCCAGCAGCTCCACCATAGCGGGAAGCGATGAGCAGTTCTTC. It is translated as CASSSTIAGSDEQFF.